Shown below are 23 T cell receptor beta chains from a single sample sequenced in a study of T cells in Graves' hyperthyroidism and ophthalmopathy. Amplified TCR beta CDR3 regions derived from RNA transcripts. TCR CDR3 regions were first amplified by RT-PCR with HTBI primers. TCRdb re-called the multiplex PCR reads with MiXCR, one entry per CDR3 protein. This table holds around 700,000 distinct CDR3 sequences, around 19% found once. The sequenced sample was blood. These receptors all stem from a woman in her 50s with Graves' hyperthyroidism that later progressed to Graves' ophthalmopathy.

This clonotype appeared many times. V gene TRBV18 combines with J gene TRBJ2-5; TRBD1 matches 9 bases. V was clipped by 5 bases and J by 5 bases; unmatched bases: 9. The CDR3 is made up of 15 amino acids. CDR1 and CDR2 (germline): KGHSH, LQKENI. CDR3 sequence reads: CASSDFRDRAETQYF. Written as DNA, the CDR3 is TGTGCCAGCTCAGATTTCCGGGACAGGGCTGAGACCCAGTACTTC.

This clonotype was recorded many times. The V call is TRBV4-1, the J call TRBJ2-3; a weak D match, TRBD2 (7 bases). This CDR3 has 16 residues. From germline, CDR1 is MGHRA and CDR2 YSYEKL. Deletions cut 0 bases from V and 3 bases from J, with 13 bases between. The DNA for the CDR3 is TGCGCCAGCAGCCAAGATGCGGGGGCGCGGACAGATACGCAGTATTTT. It encodes CASSQDAGARTDTQYF.

This clonotype was counted ten times or more. This chain uses TRBV11-2 with TRBJ1-5; TRBD1 is a possible D gene (6 bases). The germline V gene encodes CDR1 SGHAT and CDR2 FQNNGV. The CDR3 runs to 14 residues. The germline V and J ends were trimmed by 3 bases and 4 bases, with 10 bases remaining between them. The chain's CDR3 is CASSFGQTNQPQHF. In nucleotides, the CDR3 is TGTGCCAGCAGCTTCGGACAGACTAATCAGCCCCAGCATTTT.

The chain carries TRBV6-1 and TRBJ1-3; D unresolved. CDR1 is MNHNS, CDR2 SASEGT, per germline. With 6 bases removed from V and 0 bases from J, the gap between germline ends came to 9 bases. The CDR3 length is 14 residues. The CDR3 DNA reads as TGTGCCAGCAGACCAAGATACTCTGGAAACACCATATATTTT. Residues: CASRPRYSGNTIYF.

The chain carries TRBV6-2 or TRBV6-3 and TRBJ1-2; no firm D call. Germline-derived CDR1 and CDR2 are MNHEY and SVGEGT. The CDR3 contains 11 residues. With 5 bases removed from V and 7 bases from J, the gap between germline ends came to 8 bases. As DNA, the CDR3 is TGTGCCAGCAGTCCCGGGATTGGCTACACCTTC. Its translation: CASSPGIGYTF.

This clonotype was observed a handful of times. The CDR3 DNA sequence: TGTGCTAGTGGTTCTTTGTCCCCAGGGGAGGTGAACACTGAAGCTTTCTTT. Protein: CASGSLSPGEVNTEAFF. The chain links TRBV12-5 to TRBJ1-1, with D perhaps matching TRBD1 (6 bases). The CDR3 consists of 17 residues. The germline V gene has CDR1 LGHNT and CDR2 FRNRAP. V was trimmed by 4 bases and J by 0 bases, leaving 18 bases between them.

This clonotype was seen repeatedly, ten times or more. The CDR3 region is CATRRPDTYTEAFF. The CDR3 DNA reads as TGTGCTACCCGGCGGCCGGACACTTACACTGAAGCTTTCTTT. This chain connects TRBV12-5 to TRBJ1-1; D is perhaps TRBD1 (5 bases). Trimming took 10 bases from V and 3 from J, leaving 18 bases between them. This CDR3 comprises 14 residues. CDR1 LGHNT and CDR2 FRNRAP come from the germline V gene. The full variable domain, in which reference TRBV12-5 and TRBJ1-1 provide the parts outside the CDR3, is DARVTQTPRHKVTEMGQEVTMRCQPILGHNTVFWYRQTMMQGLELLAYFRNRAPLDDSGMPKDRFSAEMPDATLATLKIQPSEPRDSAVYFCATRRPDTYTEAFFGQGTRLTVV.

The rearrangement uses TRBV30 and TRBJ1-1; D ambiguous. Germline CDR1 GTSNPN, CDR2 SVGIG (reference sequence). The CDR3 consists of 11 residues. Trimming took off 3 bases at V and 10 bases at J, with 12 bases between the two ends. The CDR3 DNA is TGTGCCTGGAGACGCCGCCTAGCAGCTTTCTTT. Its protein product is CAWRRRLAAFF.

The genes are TRBV24-1 and TRBJ1-2; no clear D. Germline V gene lookup returns CDR1 KGHDR and CDR2 SFDVKD. This CDR3 has 14 residues. The V end lost 3 bases, the J end lost 4 bases, and 11 bases lay between the germline ends. In nucleotides, the CDR3 is TGTGCCACCAGTGATACCGGACGGCTCTATGGCTACACCTTC. It encodes CATSDTGRLYGYTF.

The chain couples TRBV24-1 to TRBJ1-5; D not certain. Looked up from germline, CDR1 is KGHDR and CDR2 is SFDVKD. The CDR3 extends over 16 amino acids. Trimming removed 2 bases at V and 0 bases at J, with 10 bases between. CDR3 region: CATSDSGRTSNQPQHF. The CDR3 DNA reads as TGTGCCACCAGTGATTCCGGACGGACTAGCAATCAGCCCCAGCATTTT.

J is TRBJ1-1 and V is TRBV29-1; 7 bases map to TRBD1. There are 13 residues in the CDR3. Germline CDR1 SQVTM, CDR2 ANQGSEA. V gave up 4 bases and J gave up 1 base; unmatched junction bases: 3. The CDR3 loop is CSVAQGRNTEAFF. As DNA, the CDR3 is TGCAGCGTTGCACAGGGGCGGAACACTGAAGCTTTCTTT.

This clonotype appeared many times. The genes are TRBV20-1 and TRBJ1-2; D is ambiguous. Between the trimmed V and J ends, which lost 0 bases and 4 bases, there was a span of 12 bases. From germline, CDR1 is DFQATT and CDR2 SNEGSKA (reference sequence). The CDR3 runs to 14 residues. The CDR3 nucleotides are TGCAGTGCTAGAGAGGGCACTCTGGGCTATGGCTACACCTTC. It codes for CSAREGTLGYGYTF.

As for this clonotype: A junction boundary mismatches the germline segment, possibly from a read error. The V gene is TRBV7-9, the J gene TRBJ1-1; no firm D call. Per the germline V gene, CDR1 is SEHNR and CDR2 is FQNEAQ (reference sequence). The CDR3 contains 13 residues. The CDR3 DNA is TGTGCCAGCAGCTTAGCTTTGAACACTGAAGCTTCCTTT. As protein: CASSLALNTEASF.

The rearrangement links TRBV7-9 to TRBJ2-2; 7 bases fit TRBD1. The CDR3 consists of 17 residues. The germline gives CDR1 SEHNR, CDR2 FQNEAQ (reference sequence). With 5 bases clipped from V and 4 bases from J, the junction kept 13 bases outside the gene matches. The CDR3: CASSPDLPGGITGELFF. For the CDR3, the DNA is TGTGCCAGCAGCCCCGACCTCCCAGGGGGTATCACCGGGGAGCTGTTTTTT.

The chain uses TRBV11-3 and TRBJ1-2; D not certain. The CDR3 has 17 residues. The V gene's germline CDR1 is SGHNT and CDR2 YENEEA. The V and J ends lost 0 bases and 1 base respectively, with 15 bases between them. In DNA, the CDR3 is TGTGCCAGCAGCTTAGATCGCCTACGGGAACATAACTATGGCTACACCTTC. It is translated as CASSLDRLREHNYGYTF.

The rearrangement links TRBV20-1 to TRBJ2-5; D remains ambiguous. V lost 0 bases and J lost 4, with 3 bases in between. This CDR3 has 11 residues. Germline V gives CDR1 DFQATT, CDR2 SNEGSKA (reference sequence). CDR3 in amino acids: CSARDRETQYF. CDR3 sequence (DNA): TGCAGTGCTAGAGATCGAGAGACCCAGTACTTC.

With respect to this clonotype: A much larger clonotype is one base distant, so this may be a read error. The chain is built from TRBV12-3 or TRBV12-4 and TRBJ1-1; D unresolved. This CDR3 spans 14 amino acids. Here the CDR3 DNA reads TGTGCCAGCAGTTTCAGAATGCAGAACTCTGAAGCTTTCTTT. Translation gives CASSFRMQNSEAFF.

This clonotype was observed a handful of times. This chain connects TRBV29-1 to TRBJ1-1, with TRBD1 identical over 9 bases. Looked up from germline, CDR1 is SQVTM and CDR2 is ANQGSEA. Trimming removed 7 bases from V and 5 bases from J; junction bases left unmatched: 5. The length of the CDR3 is 12 residues. The CDR3 loop is CSGRQGETEAFF. The CDR3 DNA reads as TGCAGCGGTCGACAGGGGGAGACTGAAGCTTTCTTT.

This clonotype was picked up a small number of times. J is TRBJ2-7 and V is TRBV20-1; D call uncertain. Deletions cut 1 base from V and 3 bases from J, with 16 bases between. In germline, CDR1 is DFQATT, CDR2 SNEGSKA (reference sequence). This CDR3 contains 15 residues. The CDR3 nucleotides are TGCAGTGCTAGAGGGGCAGATACCCCTGTCTACGAGCAGTACTTC. It specifies CSARGADTPVYEQYF.

This clonotype was seen at least ten times. The chain employs TRBV5-1 and TRBJ2-7; no clear D. CDR1 is SGHRS, CDR2 YFSETQ, per germline. V was trimmed by 0 bases and J by 1 base, leaving 5 bases between them. CDR3 length: 13 residues. CDR3 coding DNA: TGCGCCAGCAGCTTGGTAGAGTCCTACGAGCAGTACTTC. Translating gives CASSLVESYEQYF. The full variable domain, with the rest looked up from reference TRBV5-1 and TRBJ2-7, is KAGVTQTPRYLIKTRGQQVTLSCSPISGHRSVSWYQQTPGQGLQFLFEYFSETQRNKGNFPGRFSGRQFSNSRSEMNVSTLELGDSALYLCASSLVESYEQYFGPGTRLTVT.

The chain carries TRBV19 and TRBJ1-2, with 7 bases matching TRBD1. The J segment lost 4 bases and the V segment lost 4 bases, leaving 3 bases of the junction unmatched. The germline gives CDR1 LNHDA, CDR2 SQIVND (reference sequence). CDR3 length: 13 amino acids. CDR3 sequence: CASSTDRIYGYTF. In DNA, the CDR3 is TGTGCCAGTAGTACGGACAGGATCTATGGCTACACCTTC.

Points on this clonotype: The junction departs from the called germline gene at one end, perhaps through a read error. The chain links TRBV7-7 to TRBJ2-3; D is unclear. The CDR3 extends over 14 amino acids. Germline V gene sequence: CDR1 SSHAT, CDR2 FNYEAQ (reference sequence). The CDR3 reads CASSQLAVTDTQYF. The CDR3 nucleotides are TGTGCTAGCAGCCAGCTCGCAGTCACAGATACGCAGTATTTT.

The V call is TRBV7-9, the J call TRBJ2-7, with TRBD2 as a possible D gene (6 bases). The V gene lost 0 bases and the J gene lost 7 bases, with 13 bases spanning the gap. This CDR3 has 14 amino acids. CDR1 is SEHNR, CDR2 FQNEAQ, per germline (reference sequence). The CDR3 sequence: CASSLAEGFWEQYF. CDR3 nucleotides: TGTGCCAGCAGCTTAGCGGAGGGTTTTTGGGAGCAGTACTTC.